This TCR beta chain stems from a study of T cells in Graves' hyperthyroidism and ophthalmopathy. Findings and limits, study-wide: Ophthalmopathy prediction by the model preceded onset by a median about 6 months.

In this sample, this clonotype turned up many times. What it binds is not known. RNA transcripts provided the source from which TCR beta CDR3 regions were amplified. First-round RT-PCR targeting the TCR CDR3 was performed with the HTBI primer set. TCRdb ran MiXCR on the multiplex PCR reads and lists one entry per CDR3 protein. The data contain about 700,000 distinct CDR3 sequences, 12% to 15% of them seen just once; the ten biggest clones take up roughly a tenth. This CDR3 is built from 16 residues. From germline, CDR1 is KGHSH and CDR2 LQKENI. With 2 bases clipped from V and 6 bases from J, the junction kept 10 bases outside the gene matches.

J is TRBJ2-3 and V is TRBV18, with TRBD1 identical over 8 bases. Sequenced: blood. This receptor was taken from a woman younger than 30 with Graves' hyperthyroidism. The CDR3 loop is CASSPVFSGGDDTQYF. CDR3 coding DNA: TGTGCCAGCTCACCAGTATTCTCAGGGGGCGACGATACGCAGTATTTT.